The 2 T cell receptor beta chains in this list originate from one sample, sequenced in a study of CD8 T cells in ankylosing spondylitis. Findings and caveats of the study: Several highly homologous variants made up a TCR beta motif, and this motif appeared characteristic of ankylosing spondylitis blood.

TCRdb reanalysed the 5' RACE reads using MiXCR and keeps one entry per CDR3 protein. The table lists some 700,000 distinct CDR3 sequences, 19% of them singletons. Their target antigens are unknown. The sample comprised blood, either unsorted or a sorted T cell fraction (not recorded which). The receptors stem from a male donor with ankylosing spondylitis.

The chain recombines TRBV29-1 with TRBJ2-1, with 10 bases identical to TRBD1. The CDR3 loop spans 14 amino acids. With V trimmed by 0 bases and J by 6 bases, 2 bases remained unmatched. The germline V gene encodes CDR1 SQVTM and CDR2 ANQGSEA. The CDR3: CSVEDWTGGNEQFF. CDR3 coding DNA: TGCAGCGTTGAAGATTGGACAGGGGGCAATGAGCAGTTCTTC.

This clonotype was detected a few times. The chain is built from TRBV5-1 and TRBJ1-1, with D hard to call. Between the trimmed V and J ends, which lost 6 bases and 5 bases, there was a span of 14 bases. This CDR3 is built from 13 residues. Germline V gene lookup returns CDR1 SGHRS and CDR2 YFSETQ. The CDR3, as DNA: TGCGCCAGCACTCGGGGAATCGAGACTGAAGCTTTCTTT. It yields the protein CASTRGIETEAFF. Variable domain in full (rest from reference TRBV5-1 and TRBJ1-1): KAGVTQTPRYLIKTRGQQVTLSCSPISGHRSVSWYQQTPGQGLQFLFEYFSETQRNKGNFPGRFSGRQFSNSRSEMNVSTLELGDSALYLCASTRGIETEAFFGQGTRLTVV.